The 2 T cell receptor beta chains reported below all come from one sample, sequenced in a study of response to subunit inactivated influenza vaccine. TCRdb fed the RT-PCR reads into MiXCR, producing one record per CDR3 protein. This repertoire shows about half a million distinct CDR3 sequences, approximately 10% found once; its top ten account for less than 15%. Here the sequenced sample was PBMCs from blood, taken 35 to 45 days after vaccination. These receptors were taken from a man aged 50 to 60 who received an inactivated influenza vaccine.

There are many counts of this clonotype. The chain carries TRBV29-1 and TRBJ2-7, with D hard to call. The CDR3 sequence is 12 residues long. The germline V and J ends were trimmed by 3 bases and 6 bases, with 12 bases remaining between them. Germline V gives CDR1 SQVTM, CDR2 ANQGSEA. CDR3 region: CSVETFGPEQYF. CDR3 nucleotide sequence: TGCAGCGTTGAGACGTTTGGGCCCGAGCAGTACTTC.

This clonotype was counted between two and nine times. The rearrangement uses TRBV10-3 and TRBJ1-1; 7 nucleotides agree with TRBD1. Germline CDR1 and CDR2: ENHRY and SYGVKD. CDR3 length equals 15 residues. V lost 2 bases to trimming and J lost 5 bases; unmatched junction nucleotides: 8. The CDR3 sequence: CAISEATGRGTEAFF. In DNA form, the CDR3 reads TGTGCCATCAGTGAGGCGACAGGGAGGGGAACTGAAGCTTTCTTT.